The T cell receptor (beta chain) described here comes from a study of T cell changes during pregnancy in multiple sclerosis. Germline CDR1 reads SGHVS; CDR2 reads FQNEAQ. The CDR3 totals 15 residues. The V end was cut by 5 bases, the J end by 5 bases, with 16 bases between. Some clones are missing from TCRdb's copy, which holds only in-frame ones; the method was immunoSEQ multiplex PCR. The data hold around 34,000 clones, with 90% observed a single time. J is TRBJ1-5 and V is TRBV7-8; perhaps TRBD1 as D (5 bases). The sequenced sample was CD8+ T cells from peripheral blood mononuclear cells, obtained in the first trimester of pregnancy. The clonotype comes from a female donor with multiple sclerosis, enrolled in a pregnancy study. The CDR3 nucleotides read TGTGCCAGCAGCCCGACAGTACCGAGCTATCAGCCCCAGCATTTT. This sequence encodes CASSPTVPSYQPQHF.